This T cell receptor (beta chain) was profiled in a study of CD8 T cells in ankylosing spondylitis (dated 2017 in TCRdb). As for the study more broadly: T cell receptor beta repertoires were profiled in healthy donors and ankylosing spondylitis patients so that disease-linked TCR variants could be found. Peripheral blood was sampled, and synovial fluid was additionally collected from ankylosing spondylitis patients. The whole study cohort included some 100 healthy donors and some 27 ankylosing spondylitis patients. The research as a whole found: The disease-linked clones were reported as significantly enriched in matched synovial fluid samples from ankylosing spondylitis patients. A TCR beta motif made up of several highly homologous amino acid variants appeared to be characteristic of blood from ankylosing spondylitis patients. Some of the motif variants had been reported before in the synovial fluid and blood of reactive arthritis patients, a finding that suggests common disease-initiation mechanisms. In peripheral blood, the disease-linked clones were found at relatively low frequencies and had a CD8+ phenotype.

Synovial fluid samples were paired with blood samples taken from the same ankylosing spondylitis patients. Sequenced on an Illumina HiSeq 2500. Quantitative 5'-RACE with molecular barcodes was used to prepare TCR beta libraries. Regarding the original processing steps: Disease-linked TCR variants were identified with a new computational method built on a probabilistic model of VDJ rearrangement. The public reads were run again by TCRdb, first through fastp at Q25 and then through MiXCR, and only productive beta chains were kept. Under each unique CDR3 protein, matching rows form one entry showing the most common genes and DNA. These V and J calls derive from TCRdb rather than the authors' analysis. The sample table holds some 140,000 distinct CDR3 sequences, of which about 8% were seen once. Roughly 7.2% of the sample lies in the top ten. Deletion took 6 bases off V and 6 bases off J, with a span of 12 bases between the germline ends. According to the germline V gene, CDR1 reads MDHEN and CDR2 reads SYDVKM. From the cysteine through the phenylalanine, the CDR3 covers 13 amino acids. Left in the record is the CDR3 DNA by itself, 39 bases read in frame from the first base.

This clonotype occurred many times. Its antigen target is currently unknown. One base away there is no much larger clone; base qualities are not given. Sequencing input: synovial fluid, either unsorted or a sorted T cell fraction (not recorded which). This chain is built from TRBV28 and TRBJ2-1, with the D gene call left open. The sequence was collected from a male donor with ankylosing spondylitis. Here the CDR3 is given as CASSPPGLNEQFF. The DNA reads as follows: TGTGCCAGCAGCCCTCCGGGCCTCAATGAGCAGTTCTTC.